This record looks at one T cell receptor beta chain sequence and its context. The source of the sample is a study of blood T cell repertoires in COVID-19. Participants spanned ages about 18 to 95 years and resided in some 22 US areas. Per the authors' pipeline: Amplification from reference gene primers served as the basis for estimated nucleated cell counts. Libraries were prepared by immunoSEQ multiplex PCR; TCRdb keeps only in-frame clonotypes and omits some of them. D and trimming come from the DNA, and the V and J calls and clone size come from that table. The table records under 450,000 clones, less than 90% of them present only once. The V and J ends lost 6 bases and 4 bases, in that order; junction bases with no gene match: 8. The length of the CDR3 is 15 residues. Germline CDR1 and CDR2: MNHEY and SVGAGI.

The material sequenced was PBMCs or T cells enriched from blood (not recorded which). V is TRBV6-5 and J is TRBJ1-1; 10 bases map to TRBD1. The TCR was taken from a woman between 45 and 60 years old who had recovered from COVID-19. CDR3 sequence reads: CASSLGTGVGTEAFF. The CDR3 region has the DNA TGTGCCAGCAGCCTCGGGACAGGGGTTGGCACTGAAGCTTTCTTT.